This T cell receptor beta chain was sequenced during a study of blood T cell repertoires in COVID-19. Study-wide context: There were acute and convalescent COVID-19 samples, and they came from the United States, Italy and Spain. PBMCs, B-cell-depleted T cells, or T cells were the source of the cDNA or gDNA that made up the material.

CDR1 and CDR2 from the germline V gene are SGHDT and YYEEEE. The CDR3 consists of 18 residues. V trimming: 4 bases; J trimming: 0 bases; junction bases outside the gene matches: 11. Some clones are missing from TCRdb's copy, which holds only in-frame ones; the method was immunoSEQ multiplex PCR. The sample has approximately 400,000 clones; 81% are singletons. Specimen: peripheral blood. The sequence was collected from a human donor with acute or convalescent COVID-19. The donor label of this sample is uncertain. The gene calls are TRBV5-6 and TRBJ1-4; TRBD1 matches 8 bases. CDR3 amino acids: CASSHKPGTGSTNEKLFF. DNA of the CDR3: TGTGCCAGCAGCCATAAACCCGGGACAGGTTCAACTAATGAAAAACTGTTTTTT.